This T cell receptor (beta chain) was documented in a study of human T cells and chemical hapten exposure. Broader study findings: Once DPC sensitization occurred, TCRs above 1 in 1000 frequency showed no change.

Time point given: patch test 2, 6 weeks after DPC sensitization. Treatment given: therapeutic diphenylcyclopropenone sensitization with weekly scalp DPC. People who gave samples had alopecia, were 18 to 70 years old, and were suitable for DPC. As processed by the authors: From about 20,000 to 690,000 TCRs were found per sample, with a median of about 96,000. One entry per CDR3 protein, called by TCRdb with MiXCR from the RACE reads. TCRdb, rather than the study authors, made the V and J calls. The sample includes around 130,000 distinct CDR3 sequences, 12% seen only once; the top ten take roughly 1.4%. This clonotype was seen a few times. Its antigen is currently unknown. There are 17 residues in the CDR3. CDR1 and CDR2 from the germline V gene are MNHEY and SVGAGI. The ends lost 5 bases at V and 0 bases at J; junction bases unmatched: 7.

The sequencing here drew on whole blood, taken in connection with sensitization to the hapten diphenylcyclopropenone (DPC). V gene TRBV6-5 combines with J gene TRBJ2-6; 7 positions agree with TRBD1. The TCR sequence derives from a woman between 45 and 65 years old with alopecia areata. Some clones in this sample may be carry-over from other donors' samples. The CDR3 loop is CASSPTGTLSGANVLTF. CDR3 nucleotide sequence: TGTGCCAGCAGTCCGACAGGGACACTCTCTGGGGCCAACGTCCTGACTTTC.